The 27 T cell receptor beta chains in this list originate from one sample, sequenced in a study of blood T cell repertoires in COVID-19. Some clones are missing from TCRdb's copy, which holds only in-frame ones; the method was immunoSEQ multiplex PCR. The table has over 30,000 clones, roughly nine tenths seen once; the top ten hold about 13%. The sequencing input was peripheral blood. All receptors come from a man aged 65-85 years with active COVID-19.

The chain uses TRBV28 and TRBJ2-7; 8 bases are shared with TRBD1. From germline, CDR1 is MDHEN and CDR2 SYDVKM. The V gene end was trimmed by 7 bases and the J gene end by 3 bases; junction bases not matched to a gene: 2. This CDR3 has 12 residues. The CDR3 spells CASIGQGYEQYF. The CDR3 coding sequence is TGTGCCAGCATCGGACAGGGCTACGAGCAGTACTTC.

The chain carries TRBV3-1 (or the pseudogene TRBV3-2) and TRBJ2-3; 7 bases align to TRBD2. The CDR3 has 16 residues. Germline assignment: CDR1 LGHDT and CDR2 YNNKEL (reference sequence). J lost 2 bases, V lost 1 base, and 6 bases had no gene match. The CDR3, as DNA: TGTGCCAGCAGCCAAGGAGCTAGCGGCCACACAGATACGCAGTATTTT. Translating gives CASSQGASGHTDTQYF.

V gene TRBV9 combines with J gene TRBJ1-1; 7 bases fit TRBD1. This CDR3 is built from 18 residues. Trimming took 0 bases from V and 0 from J; bases not matched to a gene: 11. The germline gives CDR1 SGDLS, CDR2 YYNGEE. The chain's CDR3 is CASSVGSLGTVMNTEAFF. The CDR3 DNA follows: TGTGCCAGCAGCGTAGGTTCCTTGGGGACAGTCATGAACACTGAAGCTTTCTTT.

This clone was seen a single time. The chain recombines TRBV7-2 with TRBJ1-2, with D possibly matching TRBD1 (6 bases). This CDR3 spans 17 amino acids. Looked up from germline, CDR1 is SGHTA and CDR2 is FQGNSA. Trimming pared 5 bases from V and 2 bases from J, leaving 21 bases between. The CDR3 spells CASSPVVGGAQNYGYTF. CDR3 bases: TGTGCCAGCAGCCCGGTCGTTGGGGGGGCGCAGAACTATGGCTACACCTTC.

This sequence joins TRBV6-5 and TRBJ2-3, with TRBD2 identical over 9 bases. Germline CDR1 and CDR2: MNHEY and SVGAGI. V gave up 6 bases and J gave up 6 bases; unmatched junction bases: 4. This CDR3 spans 13 amino acids. CDR3 region: CASRLAGSDTQYF. DNA of the CDR3: TGTGCCAGCAGGCTAGCGGGATCGGATACGCAGTATTTT.

This rearrangement joins TRBV4-2 to TRBJ2-1; 7 bases agree with TRBD1. The CDR3 has 16 residues. CDR1 is LGHNA, CDR2 YNFKEQ, per germline. J was trimmed by 6 bases and V by 1 base; bases with no gene match: 9. DNA for the CDR3: TGTGCCAGCAGCCAAGCTGGACAAGGGGGCGGCAATGAGCAGTTCTTC. It codes for CASSQAGQGGGNEQFF.

This clone has more than one count but fewer than ten. The chain recombines TRBV6-2 or TRBV6-3 with TRBJ2-7; D is unresolved. CDR3 length: 11 residues. Germline V gives CDR1 MNHEY, CDR2 SVGEGT. Trimming took 5 bases from V and 3 from J, leaving 5 bases between them. This CDR3 reads CASSVVYEQYF. The CDR3 DNA reads as TGTGCCAGCAGTGTCGTCTACGAGCAGTACTTC.

This clone was detected only once. The V call is TRBV3-1 (or the pseudogene TRBV3-2), the J call TRBJ2-2; D call uncertain. This CDR3 comprises 16 residues. V was trimmed by 1 base and J by 0 bases, leaving 9 bases between them. Germline-derived CDR1 and CDR2 are LGHDT and YNNKEL (reference sequence). This CDR3 reads CASSQAGTANTGELFF. The CDR3 DNA reads TGTGCCAGCAGCCAAGCGGGTACCGCGAACACCGGGGAGCTGTTTTTT.

V and J are TRBV6-5 and TRBJ2-7; 9 bases are a match to TRBD1. The CDR3 loop spans 13 amino acids. Germline lookup yields CDR1 MNHEY and CDR2 SVGAGI. After removal of 9 bases from V and 4 bases from J, the junction contained 7 bases not matched to a gene. In DNA form, the CDR3 reads TGTGCCAGTCTGGGGACAGGGATGTACGAGCAGTACTTC. It is translated as CASLGTGMYEQYF.

The chain uses TRBV7-2 and TRBJ1-3, with D hard to call. Germline assignment: CDR1 SGHTA and CDR2 FQGNSA. Trimming cost V 4 bases and J 0 bases, with 7 bases left between them. The CDR3 is 14 residues long. This CDR3 reads CASSYTSSGNTIYF. DNA of the CDR3: TGTGCCAGCAGCTATACCAGCTCTGGAAACACCATATATTTT.

The rearrangement uses TRBV18 and TRBJ2-7; TRBD2 matches at 8 bases. Trimming at V came to 0 bases and at J to 2 bases, leaving 6 bases not matched to a gene. The CDR3 has 16 residues. The germline V gene encodes CDR1 KGHSH and CDR2 LQKENI. The CDR3 protein is CASSPPISGGPYEQYF. CDR3 bases: TGTGCCAGCTCACCACCGATAAGCGGGGGACCCTACGAGCAGTACTTC.

The chain carries TRBV4-2 and TRBJ2-7; 8 bases align to TRBD1. CDR1 is LGHNA and CDR2 is YNFKEQ in the germline V gene. The CDR3 extends over 18 amino acids. V dropped 4 bases and J dropped 0; count of bases not matched to a gene: 14. The CDR3, as DNA: TGTGCCAGCAGCCCCGCCAGTTCAGGGGGCCCAGCCTCCTACGAGCAGTACTTC. Encoded protein: CASSPASSGGPASYEQYF.

The chain links TRBV19 to TRBJ2-6; 9 bases map to TRBD1. Germline V gives CDR1 LNHDA, CDR2 SQIVND (reference sequence). This CDR3 spans 18 amino acids. The ends lost 4 bases at V and 0 bases at J; junction bases unmatched: 7. CDR3 region: CASSTLQGANSGANVLTF. DNA for the CDR3: TGTGCCAGTAGTACCCTACAGGGGGCCAACTCTGGGGCCAACGTCCTGACTTTC.

CDR3: CAISPTSGRSEGTGELFF. CDR3 sequence (DNA): TGTGCCATCAGCCCCACTAGCGGGAGGTCCGAGGGGACCGGGGAGCTGTTTTTT. The chain couples TRBV10-3 to TRBJ2-2; TRBD2 aligns across 12 bases. Trimming removed 6 bases from V and 5 bases from J; junction bases left unmatched: 13. In germline, CDR1 is ENHRY, CDR2 SYGVKD. CDR3 length: 18 amino acids.

The chain uses TRBV19 and TRBJ1-5, with 7 bases matching TRBD1. There are 14 residues in the CDR3. V dropped 3 bases and J dropped 7; count of bases not matched to a gene: 6. In germline, CDR1 is LNHDA, CDR2 SQIVND (reference sequence). CDR3 nucleotides: TGTGCCAGTAGTATCGGACAGGCCGGCCAGCCCCAGCATTTT. Residues: CASSIGQAGQPQHF.

The DNA for the CDR3 is TGTGCCAGCAGCTTGTGGCATTTGAACACTGAAGCTTTCTTT. Its protein product is CASSLWHLNTEAFF. V is TRBV5-8 and J is TRBJ1-1, with D unresolved. V lost 1 base and J 0 bases, leaving 7 bases between the germline ends. The CDR3 length is 14 residues. Germline V CDR1 and CDR2: SGHTS, YDEGEE.

This chain joins TRBV5-1 and TRBJ1-1, with unresolved D. The CDR3 totals 14 residues. Per germline, CDR1 SGHRS and CDR2 YFSETQ. V lost 4 bases to trimming and J lost 1 base, with 11 bases between them. The CDR3 loop is CASSPGYGNTEAFF. CDR3 nucleotides: TGCGCCAGCAGCCCGGGGTATGGGAACACTGAAGCTTTCTTT.

The rearrangement links TRBV2 to TRBJ2-7; TRBD1 aligns across 9 bases. Germline CDR1 reads SNHLY; CDR2 reads FYNNEI. V lost 8 bases, J lost 3 bases, and 5 bases stayed unmatched. The CDR3 totals 13 residues. CDR3 nucleotides: TGTGCCAGCGGCGACAGGGGGAACTACGAGCAGTACTTC. This translates into CASGDRGNYEQYF.

The chain links TRBV7-9 to TRBJ2-7; no reliable D call. This CDR3 is 12 amino acids long. In germline, CDR1 is SEHNR, CDR2 FQNEAQ (reference sequence). Deletions cut 1 base from V and 7 bases from J, with 8 bases between. CDR3 in amino acids: CASSLEGGEQYF. The CDR3 DNA reads TGTGCCAGCAGCTTAGAAGGCGGAGAGCAGTACTTC.

This chain joins TRBV23-1 and TRBJ1-6, with 10 bases lining up with TRBD1. TRBV23-1 is an open reading frame, and its role is uncertain. The CDR3 contains 15 residues. After removal of 5 bases from V and 12 bases from J, the junction contained 10 bases not matched to a gene. The CDR3 DNA sequence: TGCGCCAGCAGTAACAAACGGACAGGGGGTGGACCCCTCCACTTT. Translation gives CASSNKRTGGGPLHF.

V usage is TRBV5-4 and J usage is TRBJ2-2; TRBD2 agrees at 16 bases. The CDR3 is 18 amino acids. CDR1 and CDR2 (germline): SGHNT, YYREEE (reference sequence). V shed 5 bases and J 0 bases; nucleotides not matched to a gene: 4. The CDR3, as DNA: TGTGCCAGCAGGCCGGGACTAGCGGGAGGGGCGAACACCGGGGAGCTGTTTTTT. Protein product: CASRPGLAGGANTGELFF.

The V and J genes are TRBV7-9 and TRBJ1-1, with D tentatively TRBD1 (5 bases). The V and J ends lost 2 bases and 6 bases respectively, with 7 bases between them. This CDR3 contains 12 residues. Germline CDR1 and CDR2: SEHNR and FQNEAQ (reference sequence). The CDR3 DNA follows: TGTGCCAGCAGCTTAACAGGCCCTGAAGCTTTCTTT. Its translation: CASSLTGPEAFF. Together with reference TRBV7-9 and TRBJ1-1, the CDR3 gives the full variable domain: DTGVSQNPRHKITKRGQNVTFRCDPISEHNRLYWYRQTLGQGPEFLTYFQNEAQLEKSRLLSDRFSAERPKGSFSTLEIQRTEQGDSAMYLCASSLTGPEAFFGQGTRLTVV.

This sequence joins TRBV12-3 or TRBV12-4 and TRBJ2-5; the D is unclear. V was shortened by 3 bases and J by 5 bases, with 10 bases between the two germline ends. The CDR3 is 13 residues long. In nucleotides, the CDR3 is TGTGCCAGCAGTTTCGGCAGGCGCGAGACCCAGTACTTC. Its protein is CASSFGRRETQYF.

CDR3 sequence (DNA): TGTGCCAGCAGCTTAGACGGGACTAGCCCCTACGAGCAGTACTTC. Protein sequence: CASSLDGTSPYEQYF. The V gene is TRBV7-2, the J gene TRBJ2-7, with 9 bases identical to TRBD2. V lost 1 base, J lost 2 bases, and 3 bases stayed unmatched. This CDR3 is 15 amino acids long. Germline assignment: CDR1 SGHTA and CDR2 FQGNSA.

This chain connects TRBV11-2 to TRBJ2-4, with 11 bases identical to TRBD2. CDR3 size: 14 residues. V was pared by 5 bases and J by 5 bases, with 2 bases of the junction left unmatched. CDR1 is SGHAT, CDR2 FQNNGV, per germline. For the CDR3, the DNA is TGTGCCAGCAGCGTAGCGGGAGGGGAAAACATTCAGTACTTC. Encoded protein: CASSVAGGENIQYF.

CDR3 DNA sequence: TGCGCCAGCAGCCCCGGGACAGGGAGTCAGTACTTC. Translation: CASSPGTGSQYF. The chain carries TRBV4-3 and TRBJ2-4; 9 nucleotides match TRBD1. CDR1 and CDR2 from the germline V gene are LGHNA and YSLEER. With V trimmed by 4 bases and J by 12 bases, 4 bases remained unmatched. There are 12 residues in the CDR3.

The chain combines TRBV5-6 with TRBJ2-4; possibly TRBD1 for D (5 bases). Germline-derived CDR1 and CDR2 are SGHDT and YYEEEE. With 4 bases removed from V and 9 bases from J, the gap between germline ends came to 20 bases. CDR3 length equals 15 residues. CDR3 in DNA: TGTGCCAGCAGCCGTCAGGGTATCCCGGGTAGCATTCAGTACTTC. Translating it yields CASSRQGIPGSIQYF.